This T cell receptor (beta chain) originates from a study of T cells after yellow fever vaccination. Study at large: Fractions of limited cellularity were prepared by means of SMART-Seq v4 Ultra Low Input. Study-level findings and limits: Overlap between CD4 and CD8 compartments was detected for a small share of clonotypes. Boosting was followed by the reappearance of most primary-vaccination clones (96% CD4, about 90% CD8).

With respect to this clonotype: Antigen unknown.

UMIs and a universal primer site were added when TCR cDNA was made by 5'RACE template switching. MiXCR, run by TCRdb on the 5' RACE reads, gives a single entry per CDR3 protein. The sample shows around 250,000 distinct CDR3 sequences, about 7% of them seen only once. V was pared by 8 bases and J by 7 bases, with 12 bases between. This CDR3 comprises 13 residues. Per germline, CDR1 SNHLY and CDR2 FYNNEI. This rearrangement joins TRBV2 to TRBJ1-6, with a possible D match to TRBD1 (6 bases). This sample comprised CD4+ T cells sorted from PBMCs, obtained 15 days after the yellow fever booster vaccination. The TCR sequence derives from a young man who received the YFV17D yellow fever vaccine. The CDR3: CASHGQRNSPLHF. In DNA, the CDR3 is TGTGCCAGCCATGGACAGCGGAATTCACCCCTCCACTTT.